A selection of T cell receptor beta chains follows, all from one sample in a study of PD-1 blockade in mismatch repair-deficient tumors. Measured with immunoSEQ multiplex PCR; TCRdb has only the in-frame clones, and not every one. The table has tens of thousands of clones, less than 85% seen once. The input for sequencing was PBMCs, taken before pembrolizumab treatment. All receptors derive from an adult with mismatch repair-deficient cancer. CDR3s include the opening cysteine and the closing phenylalanine or tryptophan. Each record gives: CDR3 length, D gene, J gene, V gene, clone size, CDR3 protein, CDR3 DNA. D genes are given only for firm matches. Some rows mark clone size as missing; the rest say once, few, many or name a class of expanded clone.

len: 15; d_gene: TRBD1; j_gene: TRBJ1-2; v_gene: TRBV27; abundance: -; CDR3aa: CASRNPGQGRDGYTF; CDR3nt: TGTGCCAGCCGGAATCCGGGACAGGGGAGAGATGGCTACACCTTC
len: 12; d_gene: -; j_gene: TRBJ2-1; v_gene: TRBV18; abundance: -; CDR3aa: CASSPFGTEQFF; CDR3nt: TGTGCCAGCTCACCTTTCGGGACAGAGCAGTTCTTC
len: 8; d_gene: -; j_gene: TRBJ1-2; v_gene: TRBV20-1; abundance: few; CDR3aa: CSAEGYTF; CDR3nt: TGCAGTGCAGAGGGCTACACCTTC
len: 14; d_gene: -; j_gene: TRBJ2-3; v_gene: TRBV9; abundance: -; CDR3aa: CASSVETSSDTQYF; CDR3nt: TGTGCCAGCAGCGTAGAAACTAGCTCAGATACGCAGTATTTT
len: 14; d_gene: -; j_gene: TRBJ2-3; v_gene: TRBV9; abundance: once; CDR3aa: CASSVGAMGYTQYF; CDR3nt: TGTGCCAGCAGCGTAGGGGCAATGGGCTATACGCAGTATTTT
len: 15; d_gene: TRBD1; j_gene: TRBJ2-1; v_gene: TRBV30; abundance: -; CDR3aa: CATPPTGGGSNEQFF; CDR3nt: TGTGCCACTCCCCCAACAGGGGGCGGGAGCAATGAGCAGTTCTTC
len: 15; d_gene: -; j_gene: TRBJ2-1; v_gene: TRBV7-3; abundance: -; CDR3aa: CASSLNTLSYNEQFF; CDR3nt: TGTGCCAGCAGCTTAAATACGCTATCCTACAATGAGCAGTTCTTC
len: 15; d_gene: TRBD2; j_gene: TRBJ2-7; v_gene: TRBV7-2; abundance: -; CDR3aa: CASSYGTSGGYEQYF; CDR3nt: TGTGCCAGCAGCTACGGGACTAGCGGGGGATACGAGCAGTACTTC
len: 15; d_gene: -; j_gene: TRBJ2-3; v_gene: TRBV5-1; abundance: -; CDR3aa: CASSLGGRSPDTQYF; CDR3nt: TGCGCCAGCAGCTTGGGTGGTAGATCCCCAGATACGCAGTATTTT
len: 13; d_gene: -; j_gene: TRBJ2-7; v_gene: TRBV2; abundance: -; CDR3aa: CASSGGVLYEQYF; CDR3nt: TGTGCCAGCAGTGGGGGAGTGCTCTACGAGCAGTACTTC
len: 16; d_gene: TRBD1; j_gene: TRBJ2-3; v_gene: TRBV11-2; abundance: -; CDR3aa: CASSRNPGQGGYTQYF; CDR3nt: TGTGCCAGCAGCCGAAATCCCGGACAGGGGGGATATACGCAGTATTTT
len: 15; d_gene: -; j_gene: TRBJ2-4; v_gene: TRBV29-1; abundance: -; CDR3aa: CSVEDPVHEANIQYF; CDR3nt: TGCAGCGTTGAAGATCCGGTCCATGAGGCGAACATTCAGTACTTC
len: 14; d_gene: TRBD1; j_gene: TRBJ1-6; v_gene: TRBV7-9; abundance: -; CDR3aa: CASRQGGNNSPLHF; CDR3nt: TGTGCCAGCAGGCAGGGGGGAAATAATTCACCCCTCCACTTT
len: 15; d_gene: TRBD1; j_gene: TRBJ1-5; v_gene: TRBV19; abundance: -; CDR3aa: CASSGSDRVNQPQHF; CDR3nt: TGTGCCAGTAGTGGATCGGACAGGGTCAATCAGCCCCAGCATTTT
len: 15; d_gene: TRBD1; j_gene: TRBJ2-3; v_gene: TRBV19; abundance: -; CDR3aa: CASNPRGQGGDTQYF; CDR3nt: TGTGCCAGTAATCCCCGAGGACAGGGTGGAGATACGCAGTATTTT
len: 18; d_gene: -; j_gene: TRBJ2-5; v_gene: TRBV5-1; abundance: once; CDR3aa: CASSLAGMGGSAQETQYF; CDR3nt: TGCGCCAGCAGCTTGGCCGGGATGGGGGGATCGGCCCAAGAGACCCAGTACTTC
len: 13; d_gene: -; j_gene: TRBJ2-7; v_gene: TRBV6-6; abundance: -; CDR3aa: CASSYRGIYEQYF; CDR3nt: TGTGCCAGCAGTTACCGGGGAATCTACGAGCAGTACTTC
len: 14; d_gene: TRBD1; j_gene: TRBJ2-4; v_gene: TRBV15; abundance: -; CDR3aa: CATSSTTGADIQYF; CDR3nt: TGTGCCACCAGCTCCACGACAGGGGCGGACATTCAGTACTTC
len: 13; d_gene: -; j_gene: TRBJ2-7; v_gene: TRBV30; abundance: -; CDR3aa: CAWSVRTGRGQYF; CDR3nt: TGTGCCTGGAGTGTACGAACAGGGAGGGGGCAGTACTTC
len: 15; d_gene: TRBD2; j_gene: TRBJ2-1; v_gene: TRBV2; abundance: -; CDR3aa: CASSEISGGYNEQFF; CDR3nt: TGTGCCAGCAGTGAAATTAGCGGGGGGTACAATGAGCAGTTCTTC
len: 15; d_gene: TRBD1; j_gene: TRBJ2-3; v_gene: TRBV6-4; abundance: -; CDR3aa: CASSTSGGVTDTQYF; CDR3nt: TGTGCCAGCAGTACCTCAGGGGGCGTCACAGATACGCAGTATTTT
len: 15; d_gene: TRBD2; j_gene: TRBJ2-3; v_gene: TRBV12-5; abundance: -; CDR3aa: CASGLGGSNSDTQYF; CDR3nt: TGTGCTAGTGGCCTGGGCGGGAGCAACTCAGATACGCAGTATTTT
len: 14; d_gene: -; j_gene: TRBJ1-2; v_gene: TRBV28; abundance: -; CDR3aa: CASRLGGGVYGYTF; CDR3nt: TGTGCCAGCAGATTGGGAGGAGGCGTTTATGGCTACACCTTC
len: 18; d_gene: -; j_gene: TRBJ2-3; v_gene: TRBV7-9; abundance: -; CDR3aa: CASSSLLGRGLFTDTQYF; CDR3nt: TGTGCCAGCAGCTCGCTGCTAGGGAGAGGGCTGTTCACAGATACGCAGTATTTT
len: 14; d_gene: TRBD2; j_gene: TRBJ2-3; v_gene: TRBV29-1; abundance: -; CDR3aa: CSVDRGGIPDTQYF; CDR3nt: TGCAGCGTTGACCGGGGGGGGATCCCAGATACGCAGTATTTT
len: 13; d_gene: -; j_gene: TRBJ1-1; v_gene: TRBV2; abundance: once; CDR3aa: CASRAEDGTEAFF; CDR3nt: TGTGCCAGCAGGGCGGAGGACGGAACTGAAGCTTTCTTT
len: 14; d_gene: TRBD1; j_gene: TRBJ1-2; v_gene: TRBV27; abundance: once; CDR3aa: CATATGVGGRGYTF; CDR3nt: TGTGCCACCGCAACAGGGGTCGGGGGAAGAGGCTACACCTTC
len: 16; d_gene: -; j_gene: TRBJ2-5; v_gene: TRBV7-6; abundance: -; CDR3aa: CASSLSGQLARETQYF; CDR3nt: TGTGCCAGCAGCTTAAGTGGACAGCTCGCGCGGGAGACCCAGTACTTC
len: 12; d_gene: -; j_gene: TRBJ1-3; v_gene: TRBV28; abundance: few; CDR3aa: CASSDRGNTIYF; CDR3nt: TGTGCCAGCAGTGATCGGGGAAACACCATATATTTT
len: 15; d_gene: -; j_gene: TRBJ2-1; v_gene: TRBV25-1; abundance: -; CDR3aa: CASSDPRGVNNEQFF; CDR3nt: TGTGCCAGCAGTGATCCCCGAGGAGTTAACAATGAGCAGTTCTTC
len: 12; d_gene: -; j_gene: TRBJ1-2; v_gene: TRBV29-1; abundance: once; CDR3aa: CSAGQHGYGYTF; CDR3nt: TGCAGCGCCGGACAGCATGGCTATGGCTACACCTTC
len: 15; d_gene: TRBD2; j_gene: TRBJ2-7; v_gene: TRBV18; abundance: -; CDR3aa: CASSPLAGGSYEQYF; CDR3nt: TGTGCCAGCTCACCATTGGCGGGGGGCAGCTACGAGCAGTACTTC
len: 17; d_gene: -; j_gene: TRBJ2-7; v_gene: TRBV21-1; abundance: few; CDR3aa: CASSKTTRTANLYEQYF; CDR3nt: TGTGCCAGCAGCAAAACTACTAGAACTGCAAACCTCTACGAGCAGTACTTC
len: 18; d_gene: TRBD2; j_gene: TRBJ2-2; v_gene: TRBV4-3; abundance: once; CDR3aa: CASSQAGTSGRNTGELFF; CDR3nt: TGCGCCAGCAGCCAGGCCGGGACTAGCGGGAGGAACACCGGGGAGCTGTTTTTT
len: 14; d_gene: -; j_gene: TRBJ2-7; v_gene: TRBV25-1; abundance: -; CDR3aa: CASSAYRVPYEQYF; CDR3nt: TGTGCCAGCAGTGCTTACAGGGTACCCTACGAGCAGTACTTC
len: 14; d_gene: TRBD2; j_gene: TRBJ2-1; v_gene: TRBV5-1; abundance: -; CDR3aa: CASSVAGEQIEQFF; CDR3nt: TGCGCCAGCAGCGTGGCGGGAGAACAAATTGAGCAGTTCTTC
len: 15; d_gene: TRBD2; j_gene: TRBJ2-3; v_gene: TRBV28; abundance: -; CDR3aa: CASRILAGGLDTQYF; CDR3nt: TGTGCCAGCAGGATTCTAGCGGGAGGCTTAGATACGCAGTATTTT
len: 18; d_gene: TRBD2; j_gene: TRBJ2-7; v_gene: TRBV11-2; abundance: -; CDR3aa: CASSLVIRLAGGGNEQYF; CDR3nt: TGTGCCAGCAGCTTAGTAATTCGGCTAGCGGGAGGCGGAAACGAGCAGTACTTC
len: 14; d_gene: -; j_gene: TRBJ2-1; v_gene: TRBV11-2; abundance: -; CDR3aa: CASSLEWAYNEQFF; CDR3nt: TGTGCCAGCTCTTTGGAGTGGGCCTACAATGAGCAGTTCTTC